These T cell receptor beta chains were read from a single sample in a study of beta chain features in type 1 diabetes. Profiling relied on immunoSEQ multiplex PCR, and the TCRdb table lists in-frame clones only, not all of them. Counted here are around 450,000 clones, 10% to 12% occurring once; the ten biggest clones make up 0.04% to 0.05%. The sequenced material came from naive CD4+ T cells from blood. These receptors were obtained from a woman aged 18-35 years in good health. The CDR3 runs from the conserved cysteine through the conserved F or W. The order of the fields is clone size, J gene, V gene, CDR3 protein. Size is omitted from some rows. Given values are once, few, many or a class for expanded clones.

NA | TRBJ1-3 | TRBV29-1 | CSVGHTGSGNTIYF
NA | TRBJ2-5 | TRBV10-3 | CAISGTTGYETQYF
few | TRBJ1-1 | TRBV9 | CASSLTSVNTEAFF
few | TRBJ2-7 | TRBV4-2 | CASSQRVTTYEQYF
NA | TRBJ1-6 | TRBV4-3 | CASSQLGTGGNSPLHF
NA | TRBJ1-2 | TRBV7-3 | CASSYGTGYYGYTF
few | TRBJ2-3 | TRBV7-9 | CASSVRRVDTQYF
NA | TRBJ2-7 | TRBV2 | CASSELNYEQYF
NA | TRBJ2-1 | TRBV7-3 | CASSLYGPTYNEQFF
NA | TRBJ1-2 | TRBV25-1 | CASSEYQGAYGYTF
many | TRBJ2-2 | TRBV29-1 | CSGRKGNTGELFF
NA | TRBJ1-2 | TRBV7-2 | CASSLMYGYTF
few | TRBJ1-2 | TRBV2 | CASWDIRDYGYTF
NA | TRBJ2-5 | TRBV9 | CASSGGQGPQETQYF
NA | TRBJ2-5 | TRBV5-4 | CASSFAIGQGQETQYF
few | TRBJ2-7 | TRBV18 | CASSPGLASEQYF
NA | TRBJ1-2 | TRBV7-2 | CASSLGSNQGNYTF
few | TRBJ2-1 | TRBV6-6 | CASSYKRESYNEQFF
NA | TRBJ2-3 | TRBV2 | CASSEASSWGAPSTDTQYF
few | TRBJ2-6 | TRBV2 | CASSQASSGANVLTF
NA | TRBJ1-1 | TRBV11-1 | CASSLVLVNTEAFF
few | TRBJ2-4 | TRBV14 | CASSQERRALGQNIQYF
few | TRBJ1-2 | TRBV6-5 | CASRGDRENYGYTF
few | TRBJ2-2 | TRBV9 | CASSVGWTGELFF
few | TRBJ2-5 | TRBV9 | CASSATPYQETQYF
NA | TRBJ2-5 | TRBV29-1 | CSVDGPKETQYF
NA | TRBJ2-1 | TRBV5-1 | CASSLEPAGGYEQFF
many | TRBJ2-3 | TRBV15 | CATSRGGIRTDTQYF
NA | TRBJ2-3 | TRBV4-1 | CASSLSLAGVYTQYF
few | TRBJ2-1 | TRBV4-2 | CASSQPGTSDYNEQFF
NA | TRBJ2-7 | TRBV7-2 | CASSIELAHEQYF
NA | TRBJ2-7 | TRBV25-1 | CASSRSAGTRNGQYF
NA | TRBJ2-1 | TRBV9 | CASSASLYNEQFF
few | TRBJ2-1 | TRBV5-6 | CASSYQGKLSSYNEQFF
NA | TRBJ2-3 | TRBV7-2 | CASSLIQKDTDTQYF
few | TRBJ2-7 | TRBV5-1 | CASSTGAGTSGRSYEQYF
NA | TRBJ2-5 | TRBV6-5 | CASKLAGGRETQYF
few | TRBJ2-7 | TRBV29-1 | CSVGGRNSYEQYF
NA | TRBJ2-3 | TRBV7-3 | CASSPSGTDTQYF
few | TRBJ2-3 | TRBV7-9 | CASSSGRGTDTQYF
few | TRBJ2-5 | TRBV29-1 | CSHVGGRGTQYF
NA | TRBJ2-6 | TRBV7-9 | CAAGTGSSGANVLTF
few | TRBJ2-7 | TRBV20-1 | CSARADYEQYF
NA | TRBJ1-4 | TRBV30 | CAWGHTMTNEKLFF
few | TRBJ1-1 | TRBV5-1 | CASSLDAGRVNTEAFF
NA | TRBJ2-3 | TRBV29-1 | CSAYSSTDTQYF
few | TRBJ2-3 | TRBV14 | CASSKSGGVPDTQYF
few | TRBJ2-3 | TRBV4-3 | CASSQVSGRVSRTQYF